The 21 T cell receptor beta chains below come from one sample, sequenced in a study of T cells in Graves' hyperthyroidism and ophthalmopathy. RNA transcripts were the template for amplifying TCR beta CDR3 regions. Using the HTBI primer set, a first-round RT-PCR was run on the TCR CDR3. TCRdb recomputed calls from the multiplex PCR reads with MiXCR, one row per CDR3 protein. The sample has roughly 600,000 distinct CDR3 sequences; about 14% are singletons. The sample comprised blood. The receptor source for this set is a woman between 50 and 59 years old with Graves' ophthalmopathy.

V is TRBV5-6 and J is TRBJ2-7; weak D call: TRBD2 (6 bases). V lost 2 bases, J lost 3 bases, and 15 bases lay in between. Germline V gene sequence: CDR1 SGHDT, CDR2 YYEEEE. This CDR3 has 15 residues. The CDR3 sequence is CASSFVGGLSYEQYF. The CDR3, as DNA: TGTGCCAGCAGCTTTGTCGGGGGTTTAAGCTACGAGCAGTACTTC.

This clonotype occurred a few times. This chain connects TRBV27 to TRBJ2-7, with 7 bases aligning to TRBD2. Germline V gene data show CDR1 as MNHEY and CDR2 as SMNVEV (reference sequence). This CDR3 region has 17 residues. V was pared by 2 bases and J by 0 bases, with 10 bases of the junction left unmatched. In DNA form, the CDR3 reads TGTGCCAGCAGTTTACGCCTACGCGGGAGCTTCTCCTACGAGCAGTACTTC. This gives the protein CASSLRLRGSFSYEQYF.

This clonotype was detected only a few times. CDR3 loop: CASSPTGNSYNEQFF. Written as DNA, the CDR3 is TGCGCCAGCAGCCCAACAGGGAATTCCTACAATGAGCAGTTCTTC. V usage is TRBV5-1 and J usage is TRBJ2-1; maybe TRBD1 (6 bases). This CDR3 has 15 amino acids. The germline gives CDR1 SGHRS, CDR2 YFSETQ. Trimming took off 4 bases at V and 1 base at J, with 12 bases between the two ends.

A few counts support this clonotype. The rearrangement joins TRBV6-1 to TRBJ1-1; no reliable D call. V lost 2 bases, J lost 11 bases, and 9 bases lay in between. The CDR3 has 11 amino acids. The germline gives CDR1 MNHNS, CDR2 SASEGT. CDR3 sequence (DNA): TGTGCCAGCAGTGAATTAGCTGGGGCTTTCTTT. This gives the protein CASSELAGAFF.

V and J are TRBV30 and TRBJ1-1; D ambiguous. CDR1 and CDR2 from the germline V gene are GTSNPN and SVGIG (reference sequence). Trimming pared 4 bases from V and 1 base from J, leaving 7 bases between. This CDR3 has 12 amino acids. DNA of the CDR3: TGTGCCTGGAAACAAGCGAACACTGAAGCTTTCTTT. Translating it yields CAWKQANTEAFF.

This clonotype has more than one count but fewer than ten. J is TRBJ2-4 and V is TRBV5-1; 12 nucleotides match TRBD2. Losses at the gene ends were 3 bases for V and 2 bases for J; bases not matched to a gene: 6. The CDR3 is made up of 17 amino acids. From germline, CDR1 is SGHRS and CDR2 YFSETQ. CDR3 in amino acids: CASSWRLAGASKNIQYF. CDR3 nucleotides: TGCGCCAGCAGCTGGAGACTAGCGGGAGCTTCCAAAAACATTCAGTACTTC.

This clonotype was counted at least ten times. This CDR3 is CASSPPPGQRVNTEAFF. CDR3 in DNA: TGTGCCAGCAGCCCCCCGCCGGGACAGAGAGTGAACACTGAAGCTTTCTTT. V usage is TRBV3-1 and J usage is TRBJ1-1; 7 bases map to TRBD1. J gave up 0 bases and V 4 bases, and 11 bases lay outside the gene matches. The CDR3 is 17 residues long. CDR1 and CDR2 (germline): LGHDT, YNNKEL (reference sequence). Full variable domain (remainder filled in from reference TRBV3-1 and TRBJ1-1): DTAVSQTPKYLVTQMGNDKSIKCEQNLGHDTMYWYKQDSKKFLKIMFSYNNKELIINETVPNRFSPKSPDKAHLNLHINSLELGDSAVYFCASSPPPGQRVNTEAFFGQGTRLTVV.

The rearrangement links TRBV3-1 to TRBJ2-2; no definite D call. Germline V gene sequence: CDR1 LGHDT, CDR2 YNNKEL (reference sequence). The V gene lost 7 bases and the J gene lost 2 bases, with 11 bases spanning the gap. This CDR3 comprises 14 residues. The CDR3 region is CASIGRLNTGELFF. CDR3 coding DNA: TGTGCCAGCATTGGGCGCCTCAACACCGGGGAGCTGTTTTTT.

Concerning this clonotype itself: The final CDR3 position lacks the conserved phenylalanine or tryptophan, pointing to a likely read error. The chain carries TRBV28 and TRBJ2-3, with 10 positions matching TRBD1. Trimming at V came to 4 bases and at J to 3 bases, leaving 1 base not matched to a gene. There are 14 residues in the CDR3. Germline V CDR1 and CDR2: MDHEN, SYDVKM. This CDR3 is CASSSGQGTDTQYL. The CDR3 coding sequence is TGTGCCAGCAGTTCGGGACAGGGGACAGATACGCAGTATCTT.

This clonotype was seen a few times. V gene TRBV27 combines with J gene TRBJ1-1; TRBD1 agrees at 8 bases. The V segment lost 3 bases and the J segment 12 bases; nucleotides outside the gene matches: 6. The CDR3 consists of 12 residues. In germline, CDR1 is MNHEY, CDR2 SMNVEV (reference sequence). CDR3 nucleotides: TGTGCCAGCAGTTTTCCGGGACAGGTTCCTTTCTTT. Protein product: CASSFPGQVPFF.

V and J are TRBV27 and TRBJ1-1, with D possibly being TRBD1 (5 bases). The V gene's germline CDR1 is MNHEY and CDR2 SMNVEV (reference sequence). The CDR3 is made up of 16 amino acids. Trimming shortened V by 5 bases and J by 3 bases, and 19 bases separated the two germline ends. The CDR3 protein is CASSPPPGTGDTEAFF. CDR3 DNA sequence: TGTGCCAGCAGTCCCCCTCCTGGGACGGGTGACACTGAAGCTTTCTTT.

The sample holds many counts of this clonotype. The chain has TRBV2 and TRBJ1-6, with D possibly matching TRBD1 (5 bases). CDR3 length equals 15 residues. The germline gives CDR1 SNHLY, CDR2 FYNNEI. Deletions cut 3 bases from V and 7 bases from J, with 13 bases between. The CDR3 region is CASSDTGVWNSPLHF. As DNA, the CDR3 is TGTGCCAGCAGTGATACGGGGGTTTGGAATTCACCCCTCCACTTT.

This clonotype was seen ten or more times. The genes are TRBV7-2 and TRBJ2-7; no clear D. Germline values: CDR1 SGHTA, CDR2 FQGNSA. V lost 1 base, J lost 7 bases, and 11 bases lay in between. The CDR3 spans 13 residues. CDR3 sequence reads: CASSLEAELEQYF. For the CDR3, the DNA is TGTGCCAGCAGCTTAGAGGCAGAACTAGAGCAGTACTTC.

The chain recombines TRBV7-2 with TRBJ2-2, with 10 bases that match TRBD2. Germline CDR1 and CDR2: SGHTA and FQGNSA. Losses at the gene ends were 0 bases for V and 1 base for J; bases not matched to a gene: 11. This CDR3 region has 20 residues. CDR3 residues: CASSLAQSRSGRENTGELFF. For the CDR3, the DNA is TGTGCCAGCAGCTTAGCCCAGTCGAGGAGCGGGAGGGAGAACACCGGGGAGCTGTTTTTT. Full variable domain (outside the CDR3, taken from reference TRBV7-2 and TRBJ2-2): GAGVSQSPSNKVTEKGKDVELRCDPISGHTALYWYRQSLGQGLEFLIYFQGNSAPDKSGLPSDRFSAERTGGSVSTLTIQRTQQEDSAVYLCASSLAQSRSGRENTGELFFGEGSRLTVL.

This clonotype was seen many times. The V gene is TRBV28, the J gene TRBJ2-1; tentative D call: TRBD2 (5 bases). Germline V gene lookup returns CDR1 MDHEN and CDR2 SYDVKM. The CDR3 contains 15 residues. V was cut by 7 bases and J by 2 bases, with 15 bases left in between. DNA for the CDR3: TGTGCCAGCACTCTAGGGAGCGGCCCCTACAATGAGCAGTTCTTC. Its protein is CASTLGSGPYNEQFF.

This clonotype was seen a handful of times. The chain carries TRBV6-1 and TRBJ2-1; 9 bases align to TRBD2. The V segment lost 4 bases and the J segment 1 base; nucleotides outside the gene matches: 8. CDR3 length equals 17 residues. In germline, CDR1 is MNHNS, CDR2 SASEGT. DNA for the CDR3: TGTGCCAGCAGTGTCGCTGGGCGGGAGGGTTCCTACAATGAGCAGTTCTTC. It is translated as CASSVAGREGSYNEQFF.

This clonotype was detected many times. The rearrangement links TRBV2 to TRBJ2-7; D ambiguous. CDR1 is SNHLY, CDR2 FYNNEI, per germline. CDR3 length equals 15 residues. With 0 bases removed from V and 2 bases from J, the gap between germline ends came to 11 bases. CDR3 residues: CASSEAWAKAYEQYF. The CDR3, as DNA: TGTGCCAGCAGTGAAGCGTGGGCAAAAGCCTACGAGCAGTACTTC.

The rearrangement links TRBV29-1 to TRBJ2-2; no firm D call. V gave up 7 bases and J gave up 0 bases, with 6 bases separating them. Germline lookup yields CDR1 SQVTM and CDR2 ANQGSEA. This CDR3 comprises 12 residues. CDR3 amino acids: CSGSTNTGELFF. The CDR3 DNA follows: TGCAGCGGTTCAACGAACACCGGGGAGCTGTTTTTT.

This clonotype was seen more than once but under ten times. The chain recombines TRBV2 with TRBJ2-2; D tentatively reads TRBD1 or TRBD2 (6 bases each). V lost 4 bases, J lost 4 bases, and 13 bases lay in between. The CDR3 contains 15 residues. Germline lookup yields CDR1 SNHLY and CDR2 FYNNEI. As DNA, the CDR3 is TGTGCCAGCAGTGCGCTCGAGGGGGGCACCGGGGAGCTGTTTTTT. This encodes CASSALEGGTGELFF.

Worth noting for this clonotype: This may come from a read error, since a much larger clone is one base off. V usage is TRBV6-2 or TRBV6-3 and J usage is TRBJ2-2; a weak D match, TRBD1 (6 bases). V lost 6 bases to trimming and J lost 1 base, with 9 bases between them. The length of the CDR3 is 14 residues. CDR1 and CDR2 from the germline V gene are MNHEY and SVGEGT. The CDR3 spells CASSTQGNTGELFF. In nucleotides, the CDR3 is TGTGCCAGCAGCACACAGGGGAACACCGGGGAGCTGTTTTTT.

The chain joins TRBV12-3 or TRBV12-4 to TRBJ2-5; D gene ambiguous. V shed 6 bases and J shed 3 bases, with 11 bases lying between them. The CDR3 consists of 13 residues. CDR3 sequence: CASSQDVEETQYF. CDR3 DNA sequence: TGTGCCAGCAGCCAAGATGTGGAAGAGACCCAGTACTTC.